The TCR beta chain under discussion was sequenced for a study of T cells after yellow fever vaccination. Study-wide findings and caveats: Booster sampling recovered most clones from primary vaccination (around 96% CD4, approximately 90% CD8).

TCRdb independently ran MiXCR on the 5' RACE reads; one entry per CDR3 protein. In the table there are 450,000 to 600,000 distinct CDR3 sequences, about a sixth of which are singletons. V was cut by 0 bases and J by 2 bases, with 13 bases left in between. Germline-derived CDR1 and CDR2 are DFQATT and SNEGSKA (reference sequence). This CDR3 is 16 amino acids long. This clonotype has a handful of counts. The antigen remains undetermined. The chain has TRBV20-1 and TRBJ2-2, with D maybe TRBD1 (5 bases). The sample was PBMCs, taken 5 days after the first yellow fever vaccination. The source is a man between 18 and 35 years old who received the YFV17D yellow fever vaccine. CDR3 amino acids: CSARDIQGLNTGELFF. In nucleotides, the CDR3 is TGCAGTGCTAGAGATATTCAGGGTCTAAACACCGGGGAGCTGTTTTTT.